Sequencing of this T cell receptor beta chain was carried out in a study of cytomegalovirus exposure and HLA in healthy donors. The PCR contained 60 Vbeta and 13 Jbeta primers. Libraries were prepared by immunoSEQ multiplex PCR; TCRdb keeps only in-frame clonotypes and omits some of them. The table has about 200,000 clones, nearly 80% seen once. This clone was seen a few times. The CDR3 extends over 14 amino acids. Germline assignment: CDR1 MGHDK and CDR2 SYGVNS. Deletions cut 4 bases from V and 3 bases from J, with 10 bases between. This receptor was taken from a man aged 18 to 30 in good health and CMV-seronegative. The sequenced material came from PBMCs. V gene TRBV25-1 combines with J gene TRBJ2-1; D is possibly TRBD2 (6 bases). The CDR3 DNA reads TGTGCCAGCAGTGGGCGACTAGACTACAATGAGCAGTTCTTC. Translation: CASSGRLDYNEQFF.